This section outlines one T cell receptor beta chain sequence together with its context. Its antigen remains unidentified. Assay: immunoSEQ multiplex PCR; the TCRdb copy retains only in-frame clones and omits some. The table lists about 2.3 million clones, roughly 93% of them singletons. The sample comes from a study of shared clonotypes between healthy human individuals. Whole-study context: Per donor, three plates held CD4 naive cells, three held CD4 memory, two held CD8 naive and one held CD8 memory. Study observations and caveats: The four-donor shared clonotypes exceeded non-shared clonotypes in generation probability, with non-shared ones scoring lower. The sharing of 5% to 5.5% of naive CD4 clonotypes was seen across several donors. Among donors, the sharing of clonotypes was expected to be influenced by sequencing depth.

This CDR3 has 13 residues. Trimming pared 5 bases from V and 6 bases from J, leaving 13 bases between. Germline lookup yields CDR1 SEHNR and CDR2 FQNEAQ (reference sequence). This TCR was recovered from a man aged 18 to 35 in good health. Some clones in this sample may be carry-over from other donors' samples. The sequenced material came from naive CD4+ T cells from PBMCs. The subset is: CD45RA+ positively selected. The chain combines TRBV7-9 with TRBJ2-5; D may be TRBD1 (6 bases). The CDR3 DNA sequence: TGTGCCAGCAGCCCAGGGACACCAAAGACCCAGTACTTC. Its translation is CASSPGTPKTQYF.